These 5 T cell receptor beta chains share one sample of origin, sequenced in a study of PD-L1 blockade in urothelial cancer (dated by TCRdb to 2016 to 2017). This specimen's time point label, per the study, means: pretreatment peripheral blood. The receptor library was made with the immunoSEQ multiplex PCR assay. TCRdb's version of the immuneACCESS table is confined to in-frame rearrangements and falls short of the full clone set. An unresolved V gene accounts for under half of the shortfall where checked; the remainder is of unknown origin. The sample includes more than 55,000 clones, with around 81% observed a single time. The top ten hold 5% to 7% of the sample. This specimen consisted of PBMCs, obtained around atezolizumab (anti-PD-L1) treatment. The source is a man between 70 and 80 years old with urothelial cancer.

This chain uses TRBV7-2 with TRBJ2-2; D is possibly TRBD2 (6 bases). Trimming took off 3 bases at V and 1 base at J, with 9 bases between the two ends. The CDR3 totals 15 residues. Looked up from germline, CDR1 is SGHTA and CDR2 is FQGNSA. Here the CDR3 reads CASSFGSGNTGELFF. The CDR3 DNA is TGTGCCAGCAGCTTCGGTAGCGGGAACACCGGGGAGCTGTTTTTT.

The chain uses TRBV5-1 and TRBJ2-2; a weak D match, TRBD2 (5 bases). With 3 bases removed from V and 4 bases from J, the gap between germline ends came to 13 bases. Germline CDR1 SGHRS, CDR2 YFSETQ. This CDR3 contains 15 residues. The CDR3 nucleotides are TGCGCCAGCAGCTCCCGGACGAGGGCCACCGGGGAGCTGTTTTTT. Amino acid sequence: CASSSRTRATGELFF.

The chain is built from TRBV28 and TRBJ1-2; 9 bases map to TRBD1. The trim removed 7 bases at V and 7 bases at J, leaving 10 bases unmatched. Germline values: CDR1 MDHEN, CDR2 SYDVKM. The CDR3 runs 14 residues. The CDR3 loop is CASILRDRAVGYTF. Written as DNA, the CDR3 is TGTGCCAGCATCCTAAGGGACAGGGCGGTTGGCTACACCTTC.

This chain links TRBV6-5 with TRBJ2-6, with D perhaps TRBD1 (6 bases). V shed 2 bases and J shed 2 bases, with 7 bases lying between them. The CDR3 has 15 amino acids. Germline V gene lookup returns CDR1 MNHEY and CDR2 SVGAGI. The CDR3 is CASSYGGTGANVLTF. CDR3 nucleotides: TGTGCCAGCAGTTACGGGGGCACTGGGGCCAACGTCCTGACTTTC.

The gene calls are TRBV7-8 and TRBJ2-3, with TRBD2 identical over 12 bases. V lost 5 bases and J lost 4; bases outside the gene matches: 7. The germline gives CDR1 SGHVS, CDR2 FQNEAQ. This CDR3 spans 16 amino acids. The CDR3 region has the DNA TGTGCCAGCAGCGCGACTAGCGGGAGCCCCCCAGATACGCAGTATTTT. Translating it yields CASSATSGSPPDTQYF.